Listed below are T cell receptor beta chains from one sample, sequenced in a study of T cell repertoires in cytomegalovirus infection. TCRdb redid the calling of the reads with MiXCR, one entry per CDR3 protein. The sample shows some 270,000 distinct CDR3 sequences, over 15% of them seen only once. Sequenced sample: CD8+ T cells from PBMCs. The receptors were gathered from a human donor in good health (CMV status not recorded). Some clones in this sample may be carry-over from other donors' samples. Each CDR3 is given with its conserved first and last residue. The order of the fields is D gene, V gene, clone size, J gene, CDR3 DNA, CDR3 protein. A D gene is named only where the DNA matches it firmly. Clone size appears in some rows only: once, few, many, or a class for an expanded clone.

NA	TRBV7-9	many	TRBJ2-6	TGTGCCAGCAGCCCGACCGAGAGCTCTGGGGCCAACGTCCTGACTTTC	CASSPTESSGANVLTF
TRBD1	TRBV20-1	NA	TRBJ2-7	TGCAGTGCTGGAGGACAGGGGTCCTACGAGCAGTACTTC	CSAGGQGSYEQYF
NA	TRBV27	few	TRBJ1-5	TGTGCCAGCAGCCACAGATATAGCAATCAGCCCCAGCATTTT	CASSHRYSNQPQHF
NA	TRBV4-2	NA	TRBJ2-7	TGTGCCAGCAGCCAAGAAGTCAGGGTGCAGTGGATTTACGAGCAGTACTTC	CASSQEVRVQWIYEQYF
NA	TRBV29-1	NA	TRBJ2-7	TGCAGCGTTGGGGCAGGTTACTACGAGCAGTACTTC	CSVGAGYYEQYF
NA	TRBV28	few	TRBJ1-2	TGTGCCAGCAGTCCCCGAAGGGAGGTAAACTATGGCTACACCTTC	CASSPRREVNYGYTF
NA	TRBV20-1	NA	TRBJ2-1	TGCAGTGCTAGAGTGGGGGGCGGCGATGAGCAGTTCTTC	CSARVGGGDEQFF
NA	TRBV6-1	few	TRBJ2-1	TGTGCCAGCAGTTCTCAAATGCCCAGGTCCCAGAATGAGCAGTTCTTC	CASSSQMPRSQNEQFF
NA	TRBV15	NA	TRBJ1-3	TGTGCCACCAGCAGAGCTCGAATCATCGGGGATCCCGATACTGGAAACACCATATATTTT	CATSRARIIGDPDTGNTIYF
NA	TRBV6-1	many	TRBJ2-1	TGTGCCAGCAACCGGTATAACAATGAGCAGTTCTTC	CASNRYNNEQFF
NA	TRBV7-2	many	TRBJ2-1	TGTGCCAGCAGCCAGGGGGGGTATAGCTCCTACAATGAGCAGTTCTTC	CASSQGGYSSYNEQFF
NA	TRBV6-5	many	TRBJ1-1	TGTGCCAGCAGTTATGGGGGGGGCACTGAAGCTTTCTTT	CASSYGGGTEAFF
NA	TRBV7-2	many	TRBJ1-1	TGTGCCAGCAGCTCATCAGGGTGGACTGAAGCTTTCTTT	CASSSSGWTEAFF
NA	TRBV7-4	NA	TRBJ2-1	TGTGCCAGCAGCTTCACCCCGGGGGCCAGGAATGAGCAGTTCTTC	CASSFTPGARNEQFF
NA	TRBV29-1	NA	TRBJ1-1	TGCAGCGCTGCCCGAGTGAACACTGAAGCTTTCTTT	CSAARVNTEAFF
NA	TRBV27	NA	TRBJ1-1	TGTGCCAGGTGGACGCTGGGCCCCATCGGAACTGAAGCTTTCTTT	CARWTLGPIGTEAFF
NA	TRBV7-6	NA	TRBJ2-6	TGTGCCAGCAGCCCCGAGGGACCAGAAGCTCTAGGGGCCAACGTCCTGACTTTC	CASSPEGPEALGANVLTF
TRBD1	TRBV7-9	NA	TRBJ2-1	TGTGCCAGCGGACAGGGAGATGAGCAGTTCTTC	CASGQGDEQFF
TRBD1	TRBV10-3	few	TRBJ1-1	TGTGCCATCAGTGAGGGGACAGGGATGAACACTGAAGCTTTCTTT	CAISEGTGMNTEAFF
NA	TRBV6-2/TRBV6-3	many	TRBJ2-1	TGTGCCAGCAGTTCCCCCAGGGTGCGTAAAGATGAGCAGTTCTTC	CASSSPRVRKDEQFF
NA	TRBV9	NA	TRBJ2-1	TGTGCCAGCTCCACCTCCTACAATGAGCAGTTCTTC	CASSTSYNEQFF
TRBD2	TRBV6-2/TRBV6-3	NA	TRBJ2-5	TGTGCCAGCAGTTCGACTAGCGGGGGACAAGAGACCCAGTACTTC	CASSSTSGGQETQYF